This record looks at one TCR beta chain sequence and its context. This specimen comes from a study of T cell responses to AZD1222 COVID-19 vaccine. This CDR3 has 14 amino acids. Germline V gene lookup returns CDR1 ENHRY and CDR2 SYGVKD. The V end was cut by 6 bases, the J end by 7 bases, with 16 bases between. Data came from immunoSEQ multiplex PCR; TCRdb stores just in-frame clones and leaves some out. Of some 86,000 clones listed, 75% to 95% were seen once; the top ten hold 5% to 6%. This TCR was sampled from an adult who received the AZD1222 COVID-19 vaccine. V gene TRBV10-3 combines with J gene TRBJ1-5; D call uncertain. Specimen: peripheral blood, collected 28 days after the second AZD1222 dose. The CDR3 sequence: CAIRDPGSGQPQHF. For the CDR3, the DNA is TGTGCCATCAGGGATCCGGGGTCGGGGCAGCCCCAGCATTTT.